This TCR beta chain came from a study of T cells after yellow fever vaccination (dated by TCRdb to 2018 to 2020). For the wider study: Libraries from fractions with low cell numbers were prepared with the SMART-Seq v4 Ultra Low Input RNA kit. Bulk TCR alpha and beta repertoires were sequenced longitudinally to track T-cell clones before and after primary and booster YFV17D yellow fever vaccination. Two healthy male donors, one aged 18 to 29 and one aged 30 to 40 years, were included in the cohort. Bulk PBMC replicates and cell subsets were isolated from blood drawn at multiple timepoints before and after both primary and secondary immunization.

This specimen's treatment or condition label, per the study, means: live attenuated yellow fever vaccine strain. Two biological replicates of bulk PBMCs were collected at each blood-draw timepoint. A standard Ficoll-Paque protocol was used to isolate PBMCs from peripheral blood. TriZol was used to extract RNA from bulk PBMCs, from CD4 and CD8 fractions, and from dextramer-positive and dextramer-negative fractions. Here is what the overall study found, with its caveats: A small share of clonotypes occurred in both CD4 and CD8 compartments, likely arising from convergent recombination. Compared with the primary T-cell response, the secondary T-cell response was faster but weaker, reaching its peak on day 5 rather than on day 15. After the booster, most clones that had expanded after primary vaccination were detected again (around 96% of CD4 and 88% of CD8), suggesting broad maintenance of memory. Because abundant contaminating clonotypes from the bulk population could be contained in FACS-sorted repertoires, computational filtering was required. Because the study included only a couple of donors, the extent to which the findings can be generalized is limited.

On this clonotype: Its antigen remains undetermined. Base qualities are missing; no much larger clone stands one base away.

TCR cDNA was synthesized by 5'RACE template switching, which introduced a universal primer site and unique molecular identifiers. Priming of cDNA synthesis was performed from both the TCR alpha and TCR beta constant segments. Library amplification involved two PCR steps, and the second step added sample barcodes and sequencing adapters. Libraries were sequenced on Illumina HiSeq 2500 (2x100 bp) or NovaSeq (2x150 bp). Under the source paper's analysis protocol: MIGEC handled demultiplexing of reads and collapsing into UMI consensus sequences, while MiXCR performed V(D)J alignment. Vaccine-responding clonotypes were identified with edgeR using replicate PBMC samples, with FDR below 0.01 and a log2 fold change above 5 up to day 15 being required. Each bulk clonotype was labeled CD4 or CD8 based on which sequenced repertoire, CD4 or CD8, contained the clonotype at higher abundance. TCRdb reworked the public reads: Q25 trimming with fastp, MiXCR clone assembly, productive beta chains retained. When rows share a CDR3 protein, they turn into one entry using the most common DNA and genes. Clone size and V and J calls follow TCRdb, not the original study. The sample data list 450,000 to 550,000 distinct CDR3 sequences, and around a fifth of these were observed just once. Clones ranked in the top ten supply about 15% of the sample.

Sample: PBMCs, taken approximately 22 days after the first yellow fever vaccination. The source is a man aged 18 to 35 who received the YFV17D yellow fever vaccine.

For the CDR3, the sequence is CASSDRGGRTDTQYF. The bases read TGTGCCAGCAGCGACCGGGGGGGTCGCACAGATACGCAGTATTTT. The chain employs TRBV9 and TRBJ2-3; TRBD2 fits 8 bases in the junction. The germline V gene sets CDR1 to SGDLS and CDR2 to YYNGEE. Measured from the cysteine to the phenylalanine, the CDR3 is 15 residues long. Only CDR3 DNA is held: 45 bases, read in frame from base 1. V has 3 bases trimmed and J has 1 base trimmed; junction bases matching no gene number 4.